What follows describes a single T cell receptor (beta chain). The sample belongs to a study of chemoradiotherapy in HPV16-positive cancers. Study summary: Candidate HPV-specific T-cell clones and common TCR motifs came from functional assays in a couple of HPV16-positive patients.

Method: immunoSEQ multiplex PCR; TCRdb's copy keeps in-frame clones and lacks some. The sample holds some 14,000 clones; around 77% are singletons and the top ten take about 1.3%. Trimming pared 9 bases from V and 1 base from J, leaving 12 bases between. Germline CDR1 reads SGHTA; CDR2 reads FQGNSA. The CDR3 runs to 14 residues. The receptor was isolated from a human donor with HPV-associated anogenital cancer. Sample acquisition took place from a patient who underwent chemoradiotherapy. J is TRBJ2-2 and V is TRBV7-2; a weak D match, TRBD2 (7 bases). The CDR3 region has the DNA TGTGCCAGTAACGGGGGGCTGAACACCGGGGAGCTGTTTTTT. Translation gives CASNGGLNTGELFF.